A selection of T cell receptor beta chains follows, all from one sample in a study of cytomegalovirus exposure and HLA in healthy donors. Assay used: immunoSEQ multiplex PCR; TCRdb lists only in-frame clones, some missing. The top ten clones hold 1% to 1.2% of a sample with about 220,000 clones, approximately 90% of them seen once. Sequences were obtained from PBMCs. The origin of the receptors is a young woman in good health and CMV-seronegative. CDR3s include the opening cysteine and the closing phenylalanine or tryptophan. Each record gives: clone size, V gene, D gene, CDR3 length, J gene, CDR3 DNA, CDR3 protein. A D gene is named only where the DNA matches it firmly. Expanded clones get a size class; other rows say once, few or many, or leave the size out.

abundance: .; v_gene: TRBV4-1; d_gene: .; len: 13; j_gene: TRBJ1-1; CDR3nt: TGCGCCAGCAGCCAAGGCGGCAGCCCTGAAGCTTTCTTT; CDR3aa: CASSQGGSPEAFF
abundance: .; v_gene: TRBV6-1; d_gene: TRBD2; len: 15; j_gene: TRBJ2-2; CDR3nt: TGTGCCAGCCATCCTAGCGGGAGTAACACCGGGGAGCTGTTTTTT; CDR3aa: CASHPSGSNTGELFF
abundance: .; v_gene: TRBV6-5; d_gene: TRBD2; len: 15; j_gene: TRBJ2-7; CDR3nt: TGTGCCAGCAGTGCCACTAGCGGGAGAACCTACGAGCAGTACTTC; CDR3aa: CASSATSGRTYEQYF
abundance: .; v_gene: TRBV28; d_gene: TRBD1; len: 17; j_gene: TRBJ1-2; CDR3nt: TGTGCCAGCAGTCGATTTGGGATTTCAGGGGGTATGAATGGCTACACCTTC; CDR3aa: CASSRFGISGGMNGYTF
abundance: .; v_gene: TRBV6-5; d_gene: TRBD1; len: 15; j_gene: TRBJ1-1; CDR3nt: TGTGCCAGCAGTTACAGGGGACAGCGGGTCACTGAAGCTTTCTTT; CDR3aa: CASSYRGQRVTEAFF
abundance: .; v_gene: TRBV30; d_gene: .; len: 14; j_gene: TRBJ2-7; CDR3nt: TGTGCCTGGAGTATGGGCAGGCGGGCATACGAGCAGTACTTC; CDR3aa: CAWSMGRRAYEQYF
abundance: once; v_gene: TRBV29-1; d_gene: .; len: 12; j_gene: TRBJ2-1; CDR3nt: TGCAGCGTTGGCAGGGTGTACAATGAGCAGTTCTTC; CDR3aa: CSVGRVYNEQFF
abundance: once; v_gene: TRBV2; d_gene: TRBD2; len: 16; j_gene: TRBJ2-1; CDR3nt: TGTGCCAGCAGTGAATTGGTAGCGGGGGGCCACAATGAGCAGTTCTTC; CDR3aa: CASSELVAGGHNEQFF
abundance: .; v_gene: TRBV6-1; d_gene: .; len: 13; j_gene: TRBJ1-5; CDR3nt: TGTGCCAGCAGTGAATCGGGCAATCAGCCCCAGCATTTT; CDR3aa: CASSESGNQPQHF
abundance: .; v_gene: TRBV27; d_gene: TRBD1; len: 14; j_gene: TRBJ1-2; CDR3nt: TGTGCCAGCAGGCCAATGGGACAGACCTATGGCTACACCTTC; CDR3aa: CASRPMGQTYGYTF
abundance: .; v_gene: TRBV11-2; d_gene: .; len: 14; j_gene: TRBJ1-5; CDR3nt: TGTGCCAGCAGCTTAGGGGTAAGCGGACAGCCCCAGCATTTT; CDR3aa: CASSLGVSGQPQHF
abundance: .; v_gene: TRBV6-1; d_gene: .; len: 14; j_gene: TRBJ2-5; CDR3nt: TGTGCCAGCAGTGAGAACCAACAACCCGAGACCCAGTACTTC; CDR3aa: CASSENQQPETQYF
abundance: .; v_gene: TRBV29-1; d_gene: .; len: 12; j_gene: TRBJ1-1; CDR3nt: TGCAGCGTTGAAGGGTTGGGACACGAAGCTTTCTTT; CDR3aa: CSVEGLGHEAFF
abundance: .; v_gene: TRBV7-9; d_gene: .; len: 16; j_gene: TRBJ2-2; CDR3nt: TGTGCCAGCAGCTTATGGGCAGGGCAGGGCACCGGGGAGCTGTTTTTT; CDR3aa: CASSLWAGQGTGELFF
abundance: .; v_gene: TRBV11-2; d_gene: TRBD1; len: 16; j_gene: TRBJ2-3; CDR3nt: TGTGCCAGCAGCTCAGGACAGGGTTTGAGCACAGATACGCAGTATTTT; CDR3aa: CASSSGQGLSTDTQYF
abundance: .; v_gene: TRBV28; d_gene: .; len: 12; j_gene: TRBJ2-1; CDR3nt: TGTGCCAGCAGCAATACAGGGACCGTTCAGTTCTTC; CDR3aa: CASSNTGTVQFF
abundance: .; v_gene: TRBV5-4; d_gene: .; len: 12; j_gene: TRBJ1-1; CDR3nt: TGTGCCAGCAGCCCTGGGGGGAGTGAAGCTTTCTTT; CDR3aa: CASSPGGSEAFF
abundance: .; v_gene: TRBV6-5; d_gene: .; len: 15; j_gene: TRBJ2-1; CDR3nt: TGTGCCAGCAGTTCGGACTACGGCTCCTACAATGAGCAGTTCTTC; CDR3aa: CASSSDYGSYNEQFF
abundance: .; v_gene: TRBV6-6; d_gene: .; len: 14; j_gene: TRBJ1-2; CDR3nt: TGTGCCAGCAGTCCGGACACCTACTCGGGTGGCTACACCTTC; CDR3aa: CASSPDTYSGGYTF
abundance: .; v_gene: TRBV19; d_gene: TRBD2; len: 15; j_gene: TRBJ2-3; CDR3nt: TGTGCCAGTAGTATAGCTAGCGGGAAATCAGATACGCAGTATTTT; CDR3aa: CASSIASGKSDTQYF
abundance: .; v_gene: TRBV28; d_gene: .; len: 14; j_gene: TRBJ1-4; CDR3nt: TGTGCTAGCAGTTTAGGACAGTCCTATGAAAAACTGTTTTTT; CDR3aa: CASSLGQSYEKLFF
abundance: .; v_gene: TRBV5-4; d_gene: TRBD1; len: 15; j_gene: TRBJ2-5; CDR3nt: TGTGCCAGCAGCAAAGGACAGGGTTACCAAGAGACCCAGTACTTC; CDR3aa: CASSKGQGYQETQYF
abundance: .; v_gene: TRBV28; d_gene: .; len: 16; j_gene: TRBJ1-4; CDR3nt: TGTGCCAGCAGTATGAGCGGCGGGCCAACTAATGAAAAACTGTTTTTT; CDR3aa: CASSMSGGPTNEKLFF
abundance: .; v_gene: TRBV7-9; d_gene: TRBD1; len: 15; j_gene: TRBJ1-1; CDR3nt: TGTGCCAGCAGCCGCCGACAGGGTTCGACCACTGAAGCTTTCTTT; CDR3aa: CASSRRQGSTTEAFF
abundance: .; v_gene: TRBV5-1; d_gene: .; len: 17; j_gene: TRBJ2-1; CDR3nt: TGCGCCAGCAGCTGGCCGTCAAGGAGGTTTCCCTACAATGAGCAGTTCTTC; CDR3aa: CASSWPSRRFPYNEQFF
abundance: .; v_gene: TRBV5-1; d_gene: .; len: 14; j_gene: TRBJ2-5; CDR3nt: TGCGCCAGCAGCTTGGACCGGGGGAAAGAGACCCAGTACTTC; CDR3aa: CASSLDRGKETQYF
abundance: once; v_gene: TRBV7-2; d_gene: .; len: 13; j_gene: TRBJ1-5; CDR3nt: TGTGCCAGCAGCTTTGACACAAATCAGCCCCAGCATTTT; CDR3aa: CASSFDTNQPQHF
abundance: .; v_gene: TRBV10-3; d_gene: TRBD2; len: 14; j_gene: TRBJ2-5; CDR3nt: TGTGCCAGCCAGGAGGGAGGGCCGGGGGAGACCCAGTACTTC; CDR3aa: CASQEGGPGETQYF
abundance: .; v_gene: TRBV6-6; d_gene: .; len: 16; j_gene: TRBJ1-1; CDR3nt: TGTGCCAGCAGTTACCCCGGGGGGGCCGGAGCCACTGAAGCTTTCTTT; CDR3aa: CASSYPGGAGATEAFF
abundance: .; v_gene: TRBV5-3; d_gene: .; len: 15; j_gene: TRBJ1-2; CDR3nt: TGTGCCAGAAGCACTTGGACAGCCCGGCTTAATGGCTACACCTTC; CDR3aa: CARSTWTARLNGYTF
abundance: .; v_gene: TRBV30; d_gene: .; len: 11; j_gene: TRBJ1-1; CDR3nt: TGTGCCTTTCAGTGGAACACTGAAGCTTTCTTT; CDR3aa: CAFQWNTEAFF
abundance: .; v_gene: TRBV5-4; d_gene: .; len: 12; j_gene: TRBJ1-2; CDR3nt: TGTGCCAGCAGCGGGAGTGTTTATGGCTACACCTTC; CDR3aa: CASSGSVYGYTF
abundance: .; v_gene: TRBV2; d_gene: TRBD1; len: 12; j_gene: TRBJ2-7; CDR3nt: TGTGCCAGCACGAACAGGGGACACGAGCAGTACTTC; CDR3aa: CASTNRGHEQYF
abundance: .; v_gene: TRBV19; d_gene: .; len: 11; j_gene: TRBJ1-2; CDR3nt: TGCGCCCTGAGGGATCGCTATGGCTACACCTTC; CDR3aa: CALRDRYGYTF
abundance: .; v_gene: TRBV5-1; d_gene: TRBD1; len: 16; j_gene: TRBJ2-2; CDR3nt: TGCGCCAGCAGCTTAGGACAGGGGATTGCCACCGGGGAGCTGTTTTTT; CDR3aa: CASSLGQGIATGELFF
abundance: .; v_gene: TRBV7-2; d_gene: TRBD1; len: 14; j_gene: TRBJ1-5; CDR3nt: TGTGCCAGCAGCTCCGGACAGGGAACATTGTCCCAGCATTTT; CDR3aa: CASSSGQGTLSQHF
abundance: .; v_gene: TRBV7-6; d_gene: .; len: 13; j_gene: TRBJ1-3; CDR3nt: TGTGCCAGCAGCCGCGGACCAGGGAACACCATATATTTT; CDR3aa: CASSRGPGNTIYF
abundance: once; v_gene: TRBV6-6; d_gene: .; len: 12; j_gene: TRBJ1-4; CDR3nt: TGTGCCAGCACCACAGGGAACGAAAAACTGTTTTTT; CDR3aa: CASTTGNEKLFF
abundance: once; v_gene: TRBV10-1; d_gene: TRBD2; len: 13; j_gene: TRBJ2-7; CDR3nt: TGCGCCAGCAGTGCTAGCGGGGCCTACGAGCAGTACTTC; CDR3aa: CASSASGAYEQYF
abundance: .; v_gene: TRBV6-1; d_gene: .; len: 16; j_gene: TRBJ2-7; CDR3nt: TGTGCCAGCAGTGAATTATCGGAGGGGGCGATTTACGAGCAGTACTTC; CDR3aa: CASSELSEGAIYEQYF